This T cell receptor (beta chain) was sequenced in a study of OX40 agonist ivuxolimab in advanced cancers. Study-level information: Patients took ivuxolimab, an agonistic anti-OX40 (CD134) antibody. Patients with prior anti-PD-1, anti-PD-L1 or anti-CTLA-4 therapy were eligible; 35% to 50% had some.

Profiled with immunoSEQ multiplex PCR; TCRdb holds only in-frame clones, not every one. The table has 65,000 or so clones, over 75% seen once; the top ten hold approximately 4.7%. As to this clone: Its antigen is currently unknown.

Points from the study as a whole: Dose levels from 0.1 to 3.0 mg/kg saw CD4+ and CD8+ blood T cells expand clonally by week 6.

The V and J ends lost 0 bases and 5 bases, in that order; junction bases with no gene match: 6. Germline V gene data show CDR1 as ENHRY and CDR2 as SYGVKD. The CDR3 has 15 amino acids. The receptor was isolated from an adult with an advanced solid tumor such as melanoma, head and neck, liver or kidney cancer. J is TRBJ1-2 and V is TRBV10-3, with TRBD1 matching 7 bases. Material: CD4+ or CD8+ T cells sorted from blood, obtained in a trial of the OX40 agonist ivuxolimab. The CDR3 coding sequence is TGTGCCATCAGTGAGTCGGCGGCAGGGGGTTATGGCTACACCTTC. This sequence encodes CAISESAAGGYGYTF.